These T cell receptor beta chains were read from a single sample in a study of cytomegalovirus exposure and HLA in healthy donors. TCRdb's table, derived via immunoSEQ multiplex PCR, lists solely in-frame clones and lacks some. Here the sample spans approximately 100,000 clones, more than 60% being singletons. The sample taken for sequencing was PBMCs. Receptors were obtained from a man aged 35-49 years in good health and CMV-seronegative. Each CDR3 is given with its conserved first and last residue. Fields, in order: V gene, J gene, clone size, D gene, CDR3 protein, CDR3 DNA. D genes are given only for firm matches. Clone size is given for some rows only: seen once, a few or many times, or a class if the clone is expanded.

v_gene: TRBV5-5
j_gene: TRBJ1-5
abundance: -
d_gene: -
CDR3aa: CASSLGGTTNQPQHF
CDR3nt: TGTGCCAGCAGCTTGGGAGGGACAACCAATCAGCCCCAGCATTTT

v_gene: TRBV19
j_gene: TRBJ2-1
abundance: -
d_gene: TRBD2
CDR3aa: CASMGTSGGATYNEQFF
CDR3nt: TGTGCCAGTATGGGGACTAGCGGGGGGGCGACCTACAATGAGCAGTTCTTC

v_gene: TRBV18
j_gene: TRBJ2-1
abundance: -
d_gene: -
CDR3aa: CASSPMGSEQFF
CDR3nt: TGTGCCAGCTCACCAATGGGCAGTGAGCAGTTCTTC

v_gene: TRBV18
j_gene: TRBJ2-2
abundance: -
d_gene: -
CDR3aa: CASSPTDANTGELFF
CDR3nt: TGTGCCAGCTCACCAACAGACGCGAACACCGGGGAGCTGTTTTTT

v_gene: TRBV2
j_gene: TRBJ1-3
abundance: -
d_gene: -
CDR3aa: CASSAGVAGNTIYF
CDR3nt: TGTGCCAGCAGTGCCGGGGTAGCTGGAAACACCATATATTTT

v_gene: TRBV5-1
j_gene: TRBJ2-2
abundance: -
d_gene: -
CDR3aa: CASSQLDTGELFF
CDR3nt: TGCGCCAGCTCCCAGCTAGATACCGGGGAGCTGTTTTTT

v_gene: TRBV5-1
j_gene: TRBJ2-5
abundance: few
d_gene: -
CDR3aa: CASSLGTEETQYF
CDR3nt: TGCGCCAGCAGCTTGGGGACAGAAGAGACCCAGTACTTC

v_gene: TRBV28
j_gene: TRBJ1-5
abundance: -
d_gene: -
CDR3aa: CASRLMQGQPQHF
CDR3nt: TGTGCCAGCAGACTTATGCAGGGACAGCCCCAGCATTTT

v_gene: TRBV5-4
j_gene: TRBJ2-7
abundance: -
d_gene: TRBD2
CDR3aa: CASSHSGGAYEQYF
CDR3nt: TGTGCCAGCAGCCATAGCGGGGGAGCCTACGAGCAGTACTTC

v_gene: TRBV2
j_gene: TRBJ2-1
abundance: once
d_gene: -
CDR3aa: CASSDRLPGYEQFF
CDR3nt: TGTGCCAGCAGTGATAGGCTTCCAGGGTATGAGCAGTTCTTC

v_gene: TRBV7-9
j_gene: TRBJ1-1
abundance: -
d_gene: TRBD1
CDR3aa: CASTRTGGDTEAFF
CDR3nt: TGTGCCAGCACGCGGACAGGAGGGGACACTGAAGCTTTCTTT

v_gene: TRBV28
j_gene: TRBJ2-6
abundance: -
d_gene: TRBD2
CDR3aa: CASSAGGRSSGANVLTF
CDR3nt: TGTGCCAGCAGCGCGGGGGGGCGGTCCTCTGGGGCCAACGTCCTGACTTTC

v_gene: TRBV2
j_gene: TRBJ1-1
abundance: -
d_gene: TRBD1
CDR3aa: CASRRTGRATEAFF
CDR3nt: TGTGCCAGCAGGAGGACAGGTAGGGCCACTGAAGCTTTCTTT